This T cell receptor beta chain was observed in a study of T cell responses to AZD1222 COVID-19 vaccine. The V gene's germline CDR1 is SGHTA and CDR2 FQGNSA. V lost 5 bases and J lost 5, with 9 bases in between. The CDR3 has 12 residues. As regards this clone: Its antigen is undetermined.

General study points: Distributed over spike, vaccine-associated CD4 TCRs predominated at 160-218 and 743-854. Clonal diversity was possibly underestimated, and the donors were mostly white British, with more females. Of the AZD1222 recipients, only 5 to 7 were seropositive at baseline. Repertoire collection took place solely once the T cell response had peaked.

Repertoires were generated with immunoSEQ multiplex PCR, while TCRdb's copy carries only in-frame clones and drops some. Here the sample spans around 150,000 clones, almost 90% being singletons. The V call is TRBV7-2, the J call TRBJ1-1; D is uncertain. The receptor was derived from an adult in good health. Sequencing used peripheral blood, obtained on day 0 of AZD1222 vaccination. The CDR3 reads CASSELRTEAFF. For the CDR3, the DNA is TGTGCCAGCAGCGAACTTCGGACTGAAGCTTTCTTT. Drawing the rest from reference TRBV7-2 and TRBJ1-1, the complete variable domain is GAGVSQSPSNKVTEKGKDVELRCDPISGHTALYWYRQSLGQGLEFLIYFQGNSAPDKSGLPSDRFSAERTGGSVSTLTIQRTQQEDSAVYLCASSELRTEAFFGQGTRLTVV.